The 21 T cell receptor beta chains in this list originate from one sample, sequenced in a study of T cell clones after liver transplantation. Measured with immunoSEQ multiplex PCR; TCRdb has only the in-frame clones, and not every one. The table has 70,000 or so clones, about 88% seen once. The material sequenced was CD4+ T cells from blood, taken before liver transplant. Source of these receptors: a human donor who received a liver transplant.

The rearrangement uses TRBV2 and TRBJ2-5, with 9 bases identical to TRBD2. Germline CDR1 reads SNHLY; CDR2 reads FYNNEI. V was clipped by 6 bases and J by 4 bases; unmatched bases: 9. The CDR3 has 15 residues. The CDR3 nucleotides are TGTGCCAGCAGGCGTATTAGCGGGAGTGCAGAGACCCAGTACTTC. Its protein product is CASRRISGSAETQYF.

The chain joins TRBV11-2 to TRBJ2-1, with TRBD2 as a possible D gene (5 bases). CDR3 size: 14 residues. The germline V gene encodes CDR1 SGHAT and CDR2 FQNNGV. The ends were cut back, 7 bases at V and 7 bases at J, with 17 bases in the middle. The CDR3 reads CASKVGESWNEQFF. CDR3 coding DNA: TGTGCCAGCAAGGTGGGAGAAAGTTGGAATGAGCAGTTCTTC.

CDR3 DNA: TGTGCCAGCAGCCAAACCCTTTTAGCGCTAGCCGGGGAGCTGTTTTTT. It is translated as CASSQTLLALAGELFF. The V gene is TRBV14, the J gene TRBJ2-2, with D tentatively TRBD2 (5 bases). Germline CDR1 is SGHDN and CDR2 is FVKESK. Trimming stripped 2 bases from V and 6 bases from J, with 16 bases between. The CDR3 runs 16 residues.

The gene calls are TRBV29-1 and TRBJ2-1; 11 positions agree with TRBD2. This CDR3 is built from 14 residues. In germline, CDR1 is SQVTM, CDR2 ANQGSEA. The V gene end was trimmed by 3 bases and the J gene end by 9 bases; junction bases not matched to a gene: 7. The CDR3 bases are TGCAGCGTTGATGGTCTAGCGGGGGGCCCTGAGCAGTTCTTC. Its translation is CSVDGLAGGPEQFF.

With regard to this clone: A read error may produce the germline difference seen at one junction end. The sample carries other DNA sequences with the same CDR3. This chain connects TRBV19 to TRBJ1-1; possibly TRBD1 for D (6 bases). The CDR3 sequence is 13 residues long. The germline CDR1 and CDR2 sequences are LNHDA and SQIVND (reference sequence). The CDR3 nucleotides read TGTGCCAGTAGCATAGGGGGGAACACTGAAGCTTTCTTT. Translating gives CASSIGGNTEAFF. The full variable domain, completed using reference TRBV19 and TRBJ1-1, is DGGITQSPKYLFRKEGQNVTLSCEQNLNHDAMYWYRQDPGQGLRLIYYSQIVNDFQKGDIAEGYSVSREKKESFPLTVTSAQKNPTAFYLCASSIGGNTEAFFGQGTRLTVV.

The chain recombines TRBV28 with TRBJ1-2, with D unresolved. CDR1 and CDR2 from the germline V gene are MDHEN and SYDVKM. Trimming cost V 6 bases and J 4 bases, with 12 bases left between them. This CDR3 spans 13 amino acids. The CDR3 reads CASRAGSAYGYTF. The CDR3 nucleotides read TGTGCCAGCAGGGCGGGGTCAGCCTATGGCTACACCTTC.

V gene TRBV4-2 combines with J gene TRBJ1-5, with D possibly being TRBD1 (5 bases). The ends were cut back, 2 bases at V and 3 bases at J, with 14 bases in the middle. Germline CDR1 and CDR2: LGHNA and YNFKEQ. The CDR3 consists of 16 residues. The CDR3 DNA follows: TGTGCCAGCAGCCAAAACCTGGGACCGGTCAATCAGCCCCAGCATTTT. Translation gives CASSQNLGPVNQPQHF.

The chain joins TRBV6-1 to TRBJ1-5; the D is unclear. Germline CDR1 is MNHNS and CDR2 is SASEGT. Between the trimmed V and J ends, which lost 6 bases and 0 bases, there was a span of 12 bases. The CDR3 length is 15 residues. Written as DNA, the CDR3 is TGTGCCAGCAGCACGACAAGTAATAGCAATCAGCCCCAGCATTTT. This sequence encodes CASSTTSNSNQPQHF.

The chain employs TRBV7-6 and TRBJ2-1; 8 bases agree with TRBD2. The CDR3 consists of 14 residues. V trimming: 3 bases; J trimming: 4 bases; junction bases outside the gene matches: 2. CDR1 and CDR2 from the germline V gene are SGHVS and FNYEAQ. DNA of the CDR3: TGTGCCAGCAGCTTGGGACTAGTTTACAATGAGCAGTTCTTC. Amino acid sequence: CASSLGLVYNEQFF.

The V call is TRBV15, the J call TRBJ1-5; D perhaps matches TRBD1 (5 bases). In germline, CDR1 is LNHNV, CDR2 YYDKDF (reference sequence). V lost 3 bases to trimming and J lost 2 bases, with 11 bases between them. The CDR3 runs to 15 residues. In DNA, the CDR3 is TGTGCCACCAGCAGGGGGGGTGGGGGCAATCAGCCCCAGCATTTT. Protein product: CATSRGGGGNQPQHF.

V gene TRBV5-1 combines with J gene TRBJ1-1; D gene uncertain. V was cut by 0 bases and J by 1 base, with 7 bases left in between. The CDR3 is 14 amino acids. The germline CDR1 and CDR2 sequences are SGHRS and YFSETQ. CDR3 amino acids: CASSLGRQNTEAFF. CDR3 bases: TGCGCCAGCAGCTTGGGACGCCAGAACACTGAAGCTTTCTTT.

The chain is built from TRBV7-9 and TRBJ2-7; 11 nucleotides agree with TRBD2. With V trimmed by 4 bases and J by 6 bases, 8 bases remained unmatched. The CDR3 is 15 amino acids. Germline-derived CDR1 and CDR2 are SEHNR and FQNEAQ (reference sequence). The CDR3 loop is CASSSVGLAGGEQYF. The CDR3, as DNA: TGTGCCAGCAGCTCGGTAGGGCTAGCGGGAGGCGAGCAGTACTTC.

The rearrangement links TRBV9 to TRBJ1-4; 8 positions agree with TRBD1. Trimming at V came to 5 bases and at J to 4 bases, leaving 4 bases not matched to a gene. Germline CDR1 is SGDLS and CDR2 is YYNGEE. CDR3 length: 14 amino acids. In DNA form, the CDR3 reads TGTGCCAGCAGTAAAGGACAGGGTAATGAAAAACTGTTTTTT. This translates into CASSKGQGNEKLFF.

The chain couples TRBV5-1 to TRBJ2-5; 10 bases are shared with TRBD2. Unmatched junction bases numbered 7, after V lost 0 bases and J lost 5 bases. The germline gives CDR1 SGHRS, CDR2 YFSETQ. This CDR3 is built from 16 residues. CDR3 in amino acids: CASSLAALAGRETQYF. The CDR3, as DNA: TGCGCCAGCAGCTTGGCCGCACTAGCGGGACGGGAGACCCAGTACTTC.

J is TRBJ1-1 and V is TRBV27, with 9 bases that match TRBD1. The CDR3 runs to 15 residues. The V gene's germline CDR1 is MNHEY and CDR2 SMNVEV (reference sequence). V gave up 6 bases and J gave up 3 bases; unmatched junction bases: 8. Here the CDR3 DNA reads TGTGCCAGCAGCAGGGACAGGGTCATGGACACTGAAGCTTTCTTT. As protein: CASSRDRVMDTEAFF.

J is TRBJ2-7 and V is TRBV5-5; D remains unclear. The germline V and J ends were trimmed by 4 bases and 2 bases, with 10 bases remaining between them. In germline, CDR1 is SGHKS, CDR2 YYEKEE (reference sequence). The CDR3 has 13 amino acids. The CDR3: CASSPDGPYEQYF. As DNA, the CDR3 is TGTGCCAGCAGCCCGGACGGCCCCTACGAGCAGTACTTC.

This chain joins TRBV9 and TRBJ2-7, with 12 bases that match TRBD2. Germline V gene data show CDR1 as SGDLS and CDR2 as YYNGEE. The V and J ends lost 1 base and 2 bases, in that order; junction bases with no gene match: 7. CDR3 length equals 17 residues. CDR3 residues: CASSVSGLAGGAYEQYF. In DNA form, the CDR3 reads TGTGCCAGCAGCGTATCAGGGCTAGCGGGAGGGGCCTACGAGCAGTACTTC.

The chain has TRBV19 and TRBJ1-5; 12 nucleotides line up with TRBD1. The CDR3 extends over 16 amino acids. Germline CDR1 and CDR2: LNHDA and SQIVND (reference sequence). The V gene end was trimmed by 9 bases and the J gene end by 8 bases; junction bases not matched to a gene: 14. The CDR3 loop reads CASQSRGQGALEPQHF. CDR3 DNA: TGTGCCAGCCAATCGAGGGGACAGGGGGCTCTTGAGCCCCAGCATTTT.

The V gene is TRBV11-2, the J gene TRBJ2-2; D ambiguous. V dropped 5 bases and J dropped 1 base, with 5 bases sitting between them. Germline lookup yields CDR1 SGHAT and CDR2 FQNNGV. The CDR3 totals 13 residues. The chain's CDR3 is CASSTGNTGELFF. The CDR3 nucleotides are TGTGCCAGCAGCACCGGGAACACCGGGGAGCTGTTTTTT.

The gene calls are TRBV6-1 and TRBJ1-1; TRBD1 agrees at 7 bases. The ends lost 6 bases at V and 9 bases at J; junction bases unmatched: 7. The CDR3 runs 12 residues. CDR1 MNHNS and CDR2 SASEGT come from the germline V gene. As DNA, the CDR3 is TGTGCCAGCAGCCCGGACAGGTTCCAAGCTTTCTTT. It codes for CASSPDRFQAFF.

This sequence joins TRBV5-1 and TRBJ1-2; TRBD1 agrees at 9 bases. Per germline, CDR1 SGHRS and CDR2 YFSETQ. The CDR3 totals 14 residues. J was trimmed by 3 bases and V by 5 bases; bases with no gene match: 5. The CDR3 loop is CASSTRTGDYGYTF. For the CDR3, the DNA is TGCGCCAGCAGTACAAGGACAGGGGACTATGGCTACACCTTC. Full variable domain (missing parts from reference TRBV5-1 and TRBJ1-2): KAGVTQTPRYLIKTRGQQVTLSCSPISGHRSVSWYQQTPGQGLQFLFEYFSETQRNKGNFPGRFSGRQFSNSRSEMNVSTLELGDSALYLCASSTRTGDYGYTFGSGTRLTVV.